The text below deals with one T cell receptor beta chain. The data belong to a study of T cell responses to AZD1222 COVID-19 vaccine. Between the trimmed V and J ends, which lost 1 base and 5 bases, there was a span of 9 bases. CDR1 and CDR2 (germline): SNHLY, FYNNEI. The CDR3 extends over 15 amino acids. Generated by immunoSEQ multiplex PCR, the TCRdb table keeps only in-frame clones and is missing some. The repertoire holds 150,000 or so clones, with about 90% as singletons. This chain joins TRBV2 and TRBJ1-6; perhaps TRBD1 as D (6 bases). The sequence was obtained from an adult in good health. The source material was peripheral blood, sampled on day 0 of AZD1222 vaccination. The CDR3 region has the DNA TGTGCCAGCAGTGAAGGGGGGCTGGATAATTCACCCCTCCACTTT. It translates to CASSEGGLDNSPLHF.